Following are 6 T cell receptor beta chains from one sample sequenced in a study of blood T cell repertoires in COVID-19. Measured with immunoSEQ multiplex PCR; TCRdb has only the in-frame clones, and not every one. The table shows about 47,000 clones, with under 85% occurring only once. The sample consisted of peripheral blood. The receptors originated from a man aged 60 to 75 with active COVID-19.

V and J are TRBV7-6 and TRBJ2-6, with D maybe TRBD2 (5 bases). Trimming took 4 bases from V and 2 from J, leaving 9 bases between them. Germline V gene data show CDR1 as SGHVS and CDR2 as FNYEAQ. The CDR3 contains 15 residues. The DNA for the CDR3 is TGTGCCAGCAGCTCCGCGGGCGCTGGGGCCAACGTCCTGACTTTC. As protein: CASSSAGAGANVLTF.

The rearrangement uses TRBV7-3 and TRBJ2-1; 9 bases map to TRBD2. The ends lost 5 bases at V and 9 bases at J; junction bases unmatched: 11. The germline V gene encodes CDR1 SGHTA and CDR2 FQGTGA. The CDR3 runs 15 residues. This chain's CDR3 is CASSPGGAGGSEQFF. As DNA, the CDR3 is TGTGCCAGCAGCCCCGGGGGAGCGGGGGGTAGTGAGCAGTTCTTC.

V is TRBV24-1 and J is TRBJ2-1; 8 nucleotides align to TRBD2. The V gene's germline CDR1 is KGHDR and CDR2 SFDVKD. J lost 4 bases, V lost 4 bases, and 14 bases had no gene match. The CDR3 is made up of 18 amino acids. CDR3 bases: TGTGCCACCAGTGAACCCCGAAGGGCGGGAGGACGTTACAATGAGCAGTTCTTC. It translates to CATSEPRRAGGRYNEQFF.

This clone was seen a handful of times. The chain joins TRBV30 to TRBJ2-3, with TRBD2 matching 9 bases. With V trimmed by 5 bases and J by 6 bases, 3 bases remained unmatched. The CDR3 has 12 residues. The germline gives CDR1 GTSNPN, CDR2 SVGIG (reference sequence). The CDR3 loop reads CAWDGTSDTQYF. DNA for the CDR3: TGTGCCTGGGACGGGACTAGCGATACGCAGTATTTT.

This clone was detected once. CDR3 bases: TGTGCCAGCAGCCCGCGGGGGACTAGCACAGATACGCAGTATTTT. Its translation is CASSPRGTSTDTQYF. The chain uses TRBV9 and TRBJ2-3; TRBD2 aligns across 7 bases. The V gene end was trimmed by 4 bases and the J gene end by 0 bases; junction bases not matched to a gene: 5. The CDR3 sequence is 15 residues long. Per the germline V gene, CDR1 is SGDLS and CDR2 is YYNGEE.

The genes are TRBV28 and TRBJ2-2; 13 positions match TRBD2. Trimming took 5 bases from V and 7 from J; bases not matched to a gene: 7. The CDR3 totals 16 residues. CDR1 is MDHEN, CDR2 SYDVKM, per germline. The CDR3 DNA reads as TGTGCCAGCAGTAGAGGACTAGCGGGAGAGGACGGGGAGCTGTTTTTT. As protein: CASSRGLAGEDGELFF.